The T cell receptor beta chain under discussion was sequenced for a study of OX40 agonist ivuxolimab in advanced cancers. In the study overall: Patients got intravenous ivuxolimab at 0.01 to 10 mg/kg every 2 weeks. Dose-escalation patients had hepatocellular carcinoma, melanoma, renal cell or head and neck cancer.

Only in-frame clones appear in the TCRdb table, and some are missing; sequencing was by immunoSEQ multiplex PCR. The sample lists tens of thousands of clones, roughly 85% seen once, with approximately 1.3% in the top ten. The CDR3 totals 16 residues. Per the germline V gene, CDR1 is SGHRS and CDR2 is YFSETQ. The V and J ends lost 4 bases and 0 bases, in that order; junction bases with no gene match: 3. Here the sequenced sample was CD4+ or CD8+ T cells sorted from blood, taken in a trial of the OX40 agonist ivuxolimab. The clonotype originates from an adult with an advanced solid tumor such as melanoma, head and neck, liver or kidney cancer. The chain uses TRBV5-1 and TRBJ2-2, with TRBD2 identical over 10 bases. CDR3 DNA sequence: TGCGCCAGCAGCCCAGGGACTAGCGCGAACACCGGGGAGCTGTTTTTT. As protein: CASSPGTSANTGELFF.